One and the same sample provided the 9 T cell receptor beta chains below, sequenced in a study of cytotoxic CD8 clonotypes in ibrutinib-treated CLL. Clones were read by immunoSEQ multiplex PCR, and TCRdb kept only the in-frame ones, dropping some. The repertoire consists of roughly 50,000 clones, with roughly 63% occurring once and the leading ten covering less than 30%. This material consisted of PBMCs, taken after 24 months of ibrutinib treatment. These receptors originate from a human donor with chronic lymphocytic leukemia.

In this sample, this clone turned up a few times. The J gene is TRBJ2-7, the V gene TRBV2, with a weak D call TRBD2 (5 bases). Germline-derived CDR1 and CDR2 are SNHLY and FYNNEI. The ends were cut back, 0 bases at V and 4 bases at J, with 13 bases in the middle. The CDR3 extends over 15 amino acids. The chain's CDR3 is CASSEASGRSYEQYF. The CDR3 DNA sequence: TGTGCCAGCAGTGAAGCCAGCGGAAGATCGTACGAGCAGTACTTC.

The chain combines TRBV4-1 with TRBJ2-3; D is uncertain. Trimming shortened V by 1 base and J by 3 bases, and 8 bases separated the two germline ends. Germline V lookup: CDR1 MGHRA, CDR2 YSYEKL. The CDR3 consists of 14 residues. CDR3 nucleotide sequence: TGCGCCAGCAGCCAAGCGGAAGGGACAGATACGCAGTATTTT. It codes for CASSQAEGTDTQYF.

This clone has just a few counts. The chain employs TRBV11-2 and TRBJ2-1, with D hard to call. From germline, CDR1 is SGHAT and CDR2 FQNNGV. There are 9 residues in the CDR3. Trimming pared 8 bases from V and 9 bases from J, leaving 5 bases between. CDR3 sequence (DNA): TGTGCCAGCTTGGGTGAGCAGTTCTTC. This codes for CASLGEQFF. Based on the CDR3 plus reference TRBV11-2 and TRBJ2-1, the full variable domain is EAGVAQSPRYKIIEKRQSVAFWCNPISGHATLYWYQQILGQGPKLLIQFQNNGVVDDSQLPKDRFSAERLKGVDSTLKIQPAKLEDSAVYLCASLGEQFFGPGTRLTVL.

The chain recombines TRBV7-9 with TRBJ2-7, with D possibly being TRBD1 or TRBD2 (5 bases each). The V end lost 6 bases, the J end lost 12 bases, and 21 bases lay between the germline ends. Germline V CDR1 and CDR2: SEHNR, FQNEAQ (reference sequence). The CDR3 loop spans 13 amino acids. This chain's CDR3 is CASRSSGTQQWYF. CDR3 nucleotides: TGTGCCAGCAGATCCTCCGGGACGCAGCAGTGGTACTTC.

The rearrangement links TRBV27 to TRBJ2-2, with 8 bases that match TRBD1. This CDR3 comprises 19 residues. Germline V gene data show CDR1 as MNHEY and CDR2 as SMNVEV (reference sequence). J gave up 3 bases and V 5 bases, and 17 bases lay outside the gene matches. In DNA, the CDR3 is TGTGCCAGCAGTCTGCGACCATTACAGGGGGGATTTGACACCGGGGAGCTGTTTTTT. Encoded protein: CASSLRPLQGGFDTGELFF.

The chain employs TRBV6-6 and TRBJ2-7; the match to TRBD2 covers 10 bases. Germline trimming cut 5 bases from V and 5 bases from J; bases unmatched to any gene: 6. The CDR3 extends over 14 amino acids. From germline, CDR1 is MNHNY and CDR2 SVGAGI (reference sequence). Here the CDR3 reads CASSDSGGANEQYF. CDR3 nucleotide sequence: TGTGCCAGCAGTGACAGCGGGGGGGCGAACGAGCAGTACTTC.

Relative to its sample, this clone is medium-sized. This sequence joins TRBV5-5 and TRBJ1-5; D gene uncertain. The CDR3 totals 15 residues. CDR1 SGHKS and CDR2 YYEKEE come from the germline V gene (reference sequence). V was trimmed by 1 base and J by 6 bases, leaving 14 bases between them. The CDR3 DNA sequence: TGTGCCAGCAGCTTGATTCCGGGTAGCGGTCAGCCCCAGCATTTT. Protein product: CASSLIPGSGQPQHF.

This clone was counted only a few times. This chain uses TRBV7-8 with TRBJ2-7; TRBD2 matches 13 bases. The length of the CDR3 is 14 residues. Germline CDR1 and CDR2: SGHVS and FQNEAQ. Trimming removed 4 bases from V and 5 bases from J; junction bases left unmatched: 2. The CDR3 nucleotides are TGTGCCAGCAGCTCAGGACTAGCGGGGGACGAGCAGTACTTC. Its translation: CASSSGLAGDEQYF.

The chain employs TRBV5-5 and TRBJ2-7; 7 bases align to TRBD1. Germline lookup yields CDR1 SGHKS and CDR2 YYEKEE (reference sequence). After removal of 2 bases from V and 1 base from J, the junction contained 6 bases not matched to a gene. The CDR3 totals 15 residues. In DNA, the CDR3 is TGTGCCAGCAGCTTTAAGGGGGCAGCGTCCTACGAGCAGTACTTC. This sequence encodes CASSFKGAASYEQYF. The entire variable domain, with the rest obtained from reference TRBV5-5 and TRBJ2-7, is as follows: DAGVTQSPTHLIKTRGQQVTLRCSPISGHKSVSWYQQVLGQGPQFIFQYYEKEERGRGNFPDRFSARQFPNYSSELNVNALLLGDSALYLCASSFKGAASYEQYFGPGTRLTVT.